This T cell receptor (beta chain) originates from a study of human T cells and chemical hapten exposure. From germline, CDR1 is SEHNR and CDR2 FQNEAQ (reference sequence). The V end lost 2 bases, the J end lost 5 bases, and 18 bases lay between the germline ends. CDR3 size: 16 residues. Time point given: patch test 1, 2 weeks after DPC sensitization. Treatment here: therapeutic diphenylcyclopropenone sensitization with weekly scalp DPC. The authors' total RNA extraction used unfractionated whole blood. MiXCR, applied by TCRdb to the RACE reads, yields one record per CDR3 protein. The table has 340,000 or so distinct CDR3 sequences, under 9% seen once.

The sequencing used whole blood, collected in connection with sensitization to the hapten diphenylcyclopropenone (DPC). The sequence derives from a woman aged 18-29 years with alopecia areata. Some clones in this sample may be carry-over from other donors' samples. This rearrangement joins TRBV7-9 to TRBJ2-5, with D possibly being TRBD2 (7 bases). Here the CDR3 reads CASSLSGGGAWETQYF. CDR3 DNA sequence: TGTGCCAGCAGCTTATCCGGAGGGGGGGCCTGGGAGACCCAGTACTTC.